This TCR beta chain derives from a study of T-cell reconstitution after alpha-beta-depleted transplantation in children (dated by TCRdb to the mid-2010s). About the study as a whole: Using TCR repertoire profiling, the study followed T-cell immune reconstitution in a quantitative way in children after TCRalphabeta/CD19-depleted allogeneic hematopoietic cell transplantation. Study-wide findings and limitations: Over the following months the frequencies of hyperexpanded clones went down, and after one year T-cell counts and TCRbeta diversity were mostly credited to newly produced T cells. In some patients, high TCRbeta diversity at day 60 was attributed to recipient T cells and intrathymic progenitors that had survived conditioning. About two months after transplant, the apparently early recovery of alphabetaT-cell counts reportedly depended on just several hundred clones that had expanded rapidly and came from non-depleted graft cells.

Reading the label with the study, this specimen's treatment or condition is: allogeneic hematopoietic cell transplantation with graft depleted of TCRalphabeta T cells and CD19 B cells. The transplant recipients were children given TCRalphabeta/CD19-depleted allogeneic hematopoietic cell grafts. With respect to this clonotype: Its antigen specificity is not known. Per-base quality was not reported, and no clone a single base away is much larger than it.

Trimming accounts for 0 bases at V and 5 bases at J, while the number of junction bases matched to no gene is 4. CDR1 and CDR2 (SGHDT, YYEEEE) derive from the germline V gene. The CDR3, from cysteine to phenylalanine, totals 15 residues. The kept DNA is CDR3 alone, 45 bases in frame from the first base. Libraries came from PCR. TCRdb records Illumina HiSeq 2500 as the sequencer. TCR library preparation used molecular barcoding, with unique molecular identifiers applied to normalize quantification of the TCRbeta repertoire. In-frame beta chains were kept once TCRdb had trimmed the public reads at Q25 with fastp and called clones with MiXCR. Rows are combined by CDR3 protein, so each entry shows the most common genes and DNA. This sample holds more than 400,000 distinct CDR3 sequences; 9.5% to 12% were observed only once. 13% to 15% of the sample is held by the ten biggest clonotypes.

The sequencing used PBMCs, mostly from graft donor cells, collected 180 days after TCRalphabeta/CD19-depleted stem cell transplant. The clonotype originates from a female patient between 2 and 15 years old who had a stem cell transplant for aplastic anemia, so the T cells may come from the graft donor. The V and J segments used are TRBV5-6 and TRBJ1-5; 8 bases in the junction line up with TRBD1. The CDR3 sequence is CASSLGTGRDQPQHF. The DNA sequence is given as TGTGCCAGCAGCTTGGGGACAGGGCGGGATCAGCCCCAGCATTTT.